The clone carrying this T cell receptor beta chain has just a few counts. The data are from a study of T-cell reconstitution after alpha-beta-depleted transplantation in children. Per germline, CDR1 PRHDT and CDR2 FYEKMQ (reference sequence). The J segment lost 2 bases and the V segment lost 3 bases, leaving 5 bases of the junction unmatched. The length of the CDR3 is 15 residues. TCRbeta library construction was performed incorporating unique molecular identifiers. TCRdb re-analysed the PCR reads in MiXCR, keeping a single row per CDR3 protein. The table has about 690,000 distinct CDR3 sequences, around 16% seen once.

The sample here was PBMCs from the stem cell graft donor, taken from the stem cell graft. The receptor's source is a human donor who donated a stem cell graft to a child with acute myeloid leukemia. This chain connects TRBV13 to TRBJ2-5; 8 positions agree with TRBD2. In DNA, the CDR3 is TGTGCCAGCAGCTTGCGGACTAGCCCACAAGAGACCCAGTACTTC. Protein: CASSLRTSPQETQYF.